The 18 T cell receptor beta chains reported below all come from one sample, sequenced in a study of T cells in Graves' hyperthyroidism and ophthalmopathy. TCR beta CDR3 sequences were amplified from RNA transcripts. The primer set for the first-round RT-PCR of the TCR CDR3 was HTBI. TCRdb passed the multiplex PCR reads through MiXCR, listing each CDR3 protein once. The repertoire holds around 560,000 distinct CDR3 sequences, with approximately 15% as singletons. The sequencing input was blood. The receptors stem from a woman between 18 and 29 years old with Graves' hyperthyroidism.

This clonotype was detected ten times or more. This chain joins TRBV29-1 and TRBJ2-3; possibly TRBD1 or TRBD2 for D (5 bases each). Germline V gene lookup returns CDR1 SQVTM and CDR2 ANQGSEA. The CDR3 extends over 17 amino acids. V was trimmed by 2 bases and J by 3 bases, leaving 21 bases between them. CDR3 coding DNA: TGCAGCGTTGAATGGTTATTGAGGGCAGGGTCGACAGATACGCAGTATTTT. Translated, it gives CSVEWLLRAGSTDTQYF.

The V call is TRBV7-8, the J call TRBJ1-2, with TRBD1 identical over 9 bases. J was trimmed by 4 bases and V by 5 bases; bases with no gene match: 2. This CDR3 has 13 amino acids. Germline-derived CDR1 and CDR2 are SGHVS and FQNEAQ. In DNA, the CDR3 is TGTGCCAGCAGCAAACAGGGGGCCTATGGCTACACCTTC. Translating gives CASSKQGAYGYTF.

The rearrangement links TRBV7-4 to TRBJ1-6, with D possibly TRBD1 on 5 matching bases. Germline CDR1 and CDR2: SGHVT and SQSDAQ. The CDR3 is 18 residues long. V was shortened by 5 bases and J by 0 bases, with 17 bases between the two germline ends. CDR3 in amino acids: CASSPRTRISSYNSPLHF. The DNA for the CDR3 is TGTGCCAGCAGCCCAAGGACACGGATCAGCTCCTATAATTCACCCCTCCACTTT.

A note on this clonotype: This likely comes from a read error, as the CDR3 has no conserved phenylalanine or tryptophan at its end. The chain is built from TRBV20-1 and TRBJ1-2; 8 positions match TRBD1. V was pared by 1 base and J by 4 bases, with 14 bases of the junction left unmatched. The length of the CDR3 is 17 residues. Germline lookup yields CDR1 DFQATT and CDR2 SNEGSKA (reference sequence). The CDR3 here is CSARVPLPGQGRYGYTL. The CDR3 DNA sequence: TGCAGTGCTAGAGTCCCACTTCCAGGACAGGGCCGCTATGGCTACACCCTC.

This clonotype was seen at least ten times. The gene calls are TRBV2 and TRBJ2-3, with TRBD2 identical over 7 bases. V shed 7 bases and J 3 bases; nucleotides not matched to a gene: 10. Germline CDR1 is SNHLY and CDR2 is FYNNEI. The CDR3 is 15 amino acids. CDR3 region: CASKRDYPDTDTQYF. The CDR3, as DNA: TGTGCCAGCAAACGGGACTACCCAGATACAGATACGCAGTATTTT.

This clonotype was detected only a few times. This rearrangement joins TRBV27 to TRBJ2-7, with a weak D call TRBD2 (6 bases). V was clipped by 0 bases and J by 0 bases, with 12 bases between them. The CDR3 contains 16 residues. Germline assignment: CDR1 MNHEY and CDR2 SMNVEV (reference sequence). The CDR3: CASSLSLAEHSYEQYF. CDR3 sequence (DNA): TGTGCCAGCAGTTTATCGTTAGCGGAGCACTCCTACGAGCAGTACTTC.

Only a few counts were recorded for this clonotype. The chain carries TRBV10-3 and TRBJ2-5; 7 nucleotides align to TRBD2. V was clipped by 10 bases and J by 5 bases; unmatched bases: 13. This CDR3 region has 14 residues. The germline CDR1 and CDR2 sequences are ENHRY and SYGVKD. Written as DNA, the CDR3 is TGTGCCACCCAGCGGGGTCTTAGGAAGGAGACCCAGTACTTC. Its translation: CATQRGLRKETQYF.

In this sample, this clonotype turned up many times. The chain uses TRBV7-9 and TRBJ2-7; D may match TRBD1 or TRBD2 (5 bases each). V was shortened by 5 bases and J by 4 bases, with 18 bases between the two germline ends. Germline CDR1 reads SEHNR; CDR2 reads FQNEAQ (reference sequence). The CDR3 runs 15 residues. Written as DNA, the CDR3 is TGTGCCAGCAGCCTAGGGGCGGGCAGCCGATACGAGCAGTACTTC. It translates to CASSLGAGSRYEQYF.

The chain couples TRBV27 to TRBJ2-7, with D hard to call. Germline V gene sequence: CDR1 MNHEY, CDR2 SMNVEV (reference sequence). The CDR3 spans 14 residues. V was pared by 4 bases and J by 0 bases, with 10 bases between. The CDR3 DNA reads TGTGCCAGCAGTTCGACTTTCAGCTCCTACGAGCAGTACTTC. This translates into CASSSTFSSYEQYF.

This clonotype was seen many times. V is TRBV12-3 or TRBV12-4 and J is TRBJ2-3, with a weak D call TRBD1 (5 bases). This CDR3 comprises 13 residues. V was trimmed by 5 bases and J by 4 bases, leaving 10 bases between them. CDR3 in DNA: TGTGCCAGCAGTGACAGAGGTGCAGATACGCAGTATTTT. This gives the protein CASSDRGADTQYF.

The sample holds many counts of this clonotype. V is TRBV27 and J is TRBJ2-1; D may be TRBD2 (6 bases). Germline V lookup: CDR1 MNHEY, CDR2 SMNVEV (reference sequence). Trimming took 4 bases from V and 0 from J, leaving 16 bases between them. The CDR3 sequence is 17 residues long. CDR3 coding DNA: TGTGCCAGCAGTTACCTCCTGACTAGTAGCTCCTACAATGAGCAGTTCTTC. Its protein product is CASSYLLTSSSYNEQFF.

This clonotype has just a few counts. The chain has TRBV29-1 and TRBJ1-1; D call uncertain. Germline V lookup: CDR1 SQVTM, CDR2 ANQGSEA. V was cut by 3 bases and J by 7 bases, with 9 bases left in between. The CDR3 extends over 11 amino acids. This CDR3 is CSVDNRFEAFF. Written as DNA, the CDR3 is TGCAGCGTTGATAATCGGTTTGAAGCTTTCTTT.

This clonotype came up many times. The chain is built from TRBV24-1 and TRBJ1-5, with a tentative D call TRBD1 (6 bases). CDR3 length equals 17 residues. With 5 bases removed from V and 2 bases from J, the gap between germline ends came to 18 bases. Germline CDR1 KGHDR, CDR2 SFDVKD. The CDR3 region is CATSGTDTGKGNQPQHF. CDR3 nucleotide sequence: TGTGCCACCAGTGGAACGGACACAGGGAAAGGCAATCAGCCCCAGCATTTT.

As concerns this clonotype: Given a much more abundant clone one base away, this may be a read error. The chain employs TRBV12-3 or TRBV12-4 and TRBJ1-2; D not resolved. This CDR3 contains 12 residues. The V and J ends lost 5 bases and 6 bases respectively, with 10 bases between them. The CDR3 protein is CASSPDIHGYTF. The CDR3 bases are TGTGCCAGCAGTCCTGATATCCATGGCTACACCTTC.

The CDR3 coding sequence is TGTGCCAGCAGTCCCACCGGGACCGCCTCCAATCAGCCCCAGCATTTT. Its protein product is CASSPTGTASNQPQHF. The V call is TRBV12-3 or TRBV12-4, the J call TRBJ1-5; D is possibly TRBD1 (5 bases). V was shortened by 5 bases and J by 3 bases, with 17 bases between the two germline ends. This CDR3 has 16 residues.

There are a few counts of this clonotype. This rearrangement joins TRBV7-9 to TRBJ2-1; TRBD2 aligns across 16 bases. The CDR3 runs to 17 residues. Trimming cost V 2 bases and J 7 bases; bases outside gene matches: 5. The germline gives CDR1 SEHNR, CDR2 FQNEAQ (reference sequence). CDR3 in DNA: TGTGCCAGCAGCTTAACCCCGGGACTAGCGGGAGGGAATGAGCAGTTCTTC. It is translated as CASSLTPGLAGGNEQFF.

This clonotype was counted a few times. V gene TRBV19 combines with J gene TRBJ1-3; 8 nucleotides align to TRBD1. With 5 bases clipped from V and 4 bases from J, the junction kept 10 bases outside the gene matches. The CDR3 spans 16 residues. CDR1 is LNHDA, CDR2 SQIVND, per germline (reference sequence). As DNA, the CDR3 is TGTGCCAGTAGTCTGAACAGGGGGACTTCGGGAAACACCATATATTTT. Its protein product is CASSLNRGTSGNTIYF.

This clonotype was detected a few times. The chain couples TRBV12-3 or TRBV12-4 to TRBJ1-1; maybe TRBD1 (6 bases). The ends were cut back, 6 bases at V and 3 bases at J, with 14 bases in the middle. The CDR3 has 14 residues. The CDR3 loop is CASRHRAADTEAFF. The CDR3 region has the DNA TGTGCCAGCAGGCACAGGGCGGCGGACACTGAAGCTTTCTTT.